This T cell receptor (beta chain) stems from a study of T cell responses to AZD1222 COVID-19 vaccine. On the study more broadly: Second-dose intervals of approximately 4 or approximately 12 weeks were pooled.

Sequencing used immunoSEQ multiplex PCR; TCRdb keeps in-frame clones, though not all of them. The sample consists of 100,000 to 150,000 clones, around 90% of them appearing once. Study observations and caveats: None of the repertoires were sampled until the peak T cell response had passed. Donors were largely white British and mainly female; clonal diversity was possibly underestimated.

For this clone: Its antigen remains unidentified.

The sample here was peripheral blood, taken on day 0 of AZD1222 vaccination. The receptor comes from an adult in good health.

CDR3 DNA: TGCGCCAGCAGCCAACTACAGGGTGGAACTGAAGCTTTCTTT. As protein: CASSQLQGGTEAFF. The chain uses TRBV4-3 and TRBJ1-1, with D possibly TRBD1 on 6 matching bases. Germline-derived CDR1 and CDR2 are LGHNA and YSLEER. The V end was cut by 2 bases, the J end by 5 bases, with 12 bases between. The CDR3 contains 14 residues.